What follows are 14 T cell receptor beta chains derived from one specimen sequenced in a study of human T cells and chemical hapten exposure. TCRdb analysed the RACE reads with MiXCR anew, one entry per CDR3 protein. The table lists fewer than 200,000 distinct CDR3 sequences, roughly a quarter of them singletons. This sample's time point: patch test 3, about 24 weeks after DPC sensitization. Regarding treatment: therapeutic diphenylcyclopropenone sensitization with weekly scalp DPC. The specimen was whole blood, collected in connection with sensitization to the hapten diphenylcyclopropenone (DPC). The receptor set was obtained from a woman aged 18-29 years with alopecia areata. Some clones in this sample may be carry-over from other donors' samples.

The genes are TRBV29-1 and TRBJ2-2; a weak D match, TRBD2 (5 bases). Trimming stripped 6 bases from V and 6 bases from J, with 14 bases between. Germline assignment: CDR1 SQVTM and CDR2 ANQGSEA. The CDR3 totals 13 residues. CDR3 DNA sequence: TGCAGCGTGGGAGTAGTGGTTCCCGGGGAGCTGTTTTTT. This sequence encodes CSVGVVVPGELFF.

This clonotype appeared many times. This chain joins TRBV5-4 and TRBJ2-7; the D is unclear. The CDR3 runs to 11 residues. Per the germline V gene, CDR1 is SGHNT and CDR2 is YYREEE (reference sequence). Trimming cost V 5 bases and J 2 bases, with 5 bases left between them. The CDR3 DNA reads as TGTGCCAGCAGTTCCCCCTACGAGCAGTACTTC. Translation: CASSSPYEQYF. The full variable domain, rest sourced from reference TRBV5-4 and TRBJ2-7, is ETGVTQSPTHLIKTRGQQVTLRCSSQSGHNTVSWYQQALGQGPQFIFQYYREEENGRGNFPPRFSGLQFPNYSSELNVNALELDDSALYLCASSSPYEQYFGPGTRLTVT.

On this clonotype itself: The missing conserved phenylalanine or tryptophan at the end of this CDR3 makes a read error likely. The CDR3 DNA follows: TGTGCCACCTCCGTTGGGTGGGCAGATACGCAGTATTTG. Protein sequence: CATSVGWADTQYL. This chain uses TRBV24-1 with TRBJ2-3, with D hard to call. The CDR3 totals 13 residues. The germline V and J ends were trimmed by 9 bases and 4 bases, with 13 bases remaining between them. Germline loops: CDR1 KGHDR, CDR2 SFDVKD.

This clonotype has a handful of counts. The chain combines TRBV9 with TRBJ1-5; a weak D match, TRBD1 (5 bases). The V end was cut by 3 bases, the J end by 5 bases, with 12 bases between. The V gene's germline CDR1 is SGDLS and CDR2 YYNGEE. CDR3 length: 14 amino acids. The CDR3 loop reads CASSEGDWDQPQHF. The CDR3 DNA follows: TGTGCCAGCAGCGAAGGGGATTGGGATCAGCCCCAGCATTTT. The whole variable domain, remainder taken from reference TRBV9 and TRBJ1-5, is DSGVTQTPKHLITATGQRVTLRCSPRSGDLSVYWYQQSLDQGLQFLIQYYNGEERAKGNILERFSAQQFPDLHSELNLSSLELGDSALYFCASSEGDWDQPQHFGDGTRLSIL.

This clonotype was seen only a few times. The chain has TRBV20-1 and TRBJ1-2; 9 positions agree with TRBD1. The CDR3 loop spans 16 amino acids. V gave up 5 bases and J gave up 4 bases; unmatched junction bases: 14. Germline values: CDR1 DFQATT, CDR2 SNEGSKA (reference sequence). The CDR3 spells CSAPGTGRTLPYGYTF. The CDR3 bases are TGCAGTGCTCCCGGGACAGGGCGTACTCTCCCCTATGGCTACACCTTC.

This chain uses TRBV4-1 with TRBJ1-2; 7 bases fit TRBD1. Germline CDR1 and CDR2: MGHRA and YSYEKL. CDR3 length: 15 residues. The trim removed 3 bases at V and 3 bases at J, leaving 7 bases unmatched. CDR3 in amino acids: CASSHRQGSDYGYTF. The CDR3 nucleotides read TGCGCCAGCAGCCACCGACAGGGATCAGACTATGGCTACACCTTC.

The chain recombines TRBV19 with TRBJ2-1; unclear D gene. V was pared by 7 bases and J by 5 bases, with 15 bases between. Per the germline V gene, CDR1 is LNHDA and CDR2 is SQIVND (reference sequence). The CDR3 covers 14 residues. The chain's CDR3 is CASNLLGTNNEQFF. Written as DNA, the CDR3 is TGTGCCAGTAACTTGCTGGGAACCAACAATGAGCAGTTCTTC.

The chain is built from TRBV20-1 and TRBJ1-2, with a tentative D call TRBD1 (5 bases). Trimming removed 1 base at V and 7 bases at J, with 19 bases between. This CDR3 has 15 residues. Germline V gene data show CDR1 as DFQATT and CDR2 as SNEGSKA (reference sequence). In nucleotides, the CDR3 is TGCAGTGCTAGAGTGATAGGCAGGGAACTCTCTGGCTACACCTTC. Translated: CSARVIGRELSGYTF.

This clonotype was observed a few times. The chain has TRBV5-6 and TRBJ2-1; D is unresolved. The CDR3 totals 15 residues. V was trimmed by 0 bases and J by 4 bases, leaving 11 bases between them. In germline, CDR1 is SGHDT, CDR2 YYEEEE. The CDR3, as DNA: TGTGCCAGCAGCTTGGGCGCCTCTCGGTACAATGAGCAGTTCTTC. This codes for CASSLGASRYNEQFF.

The genes are TRBV3-1 and TRBJ2-7; tentatively, D is TRBD1 (5 bases). Germline CDR1 and CDR2: LGHDT and YNNKEL (reference sequence). The germline V and J ends were trimmed by 1 base and 6 bases, with 13 bases remaining between them. The CDR3 is made up of 14 amino acids. The CDR3 DNA follows: TGTGCCAGCAGCCAAGGAGGTTACAGGACCGAGCAGTACTTC. It specifies CASSQGGYRTEQYF.

This clonotype was recorded at least ten times. The rearrangement joins TRBV29-1 to TRBJ2-1; 16 bases are a match to TRBD2. The V segment lost 7 bases and the J segment 8 bases; nucleotides outside the gene matches: 11. This CDR3 comprises 16 residues. Germline V gene sequence: CDR1 SQVTM, CDR2 ANQGSEA. DNA for the CDR3: TGCAGCGCCGAGGGGACTAGCGGGAGGGCCTGGGATGAGCAGTTCTTC. This encodes CSAEGTSGRAWDEQFF.

V gene TRBV4-1 combines with J gene TRBJ2-2; unclear D gene. The V gene lost 6 bases and the J gene lost 7 bases, with 12 bases spanning the gap. CDR3 length: 13 amino acids. Germline CDR1 and CDR2: MGHRA and YSYEKL. Written as DNA, the CDR3 is TGCGCCAGCAGACCTAGTGAAAGCGGGGAGCTGTTTTTT. The encoded protein is CASRPSESGELFF.

The chain has TRBV20-1 and TRBJ2-7; 9 bases are shared with TRBD1. This CDR3 contains 13 residues. Trimming took 5 bases from V and 2 from J; bases not matched to a gene: 4. Per germline, CDR1 DFQATT and CDR2 SNEGSKA (reference sequence). The CDR3 DNA follows: TGCAGTGCTGGGGGGGACAGGGCCTACGAGCAGTACTTC. Translating it yields CSAGGDRAYEQYF.

This clonotype was detected only a few times. V gene TRBV7-3 combines with J gene TRBJ1-2, with TRBD1 matching over 7 bases. V lost 5 bases to trimming and J lost 0 bases; unmatched junction nucleotides: 6. The CDR3 contains 15 residues. The germline CDR1 and CDR2 sequences are SGHTA and FQGTGA. Here the CDR3 DNA reads TGTGCCAGCAGCCCCACGGGACAGACTAACTATGGCTACACCTTC. It specifies CASSPTGQTNYGYTF.